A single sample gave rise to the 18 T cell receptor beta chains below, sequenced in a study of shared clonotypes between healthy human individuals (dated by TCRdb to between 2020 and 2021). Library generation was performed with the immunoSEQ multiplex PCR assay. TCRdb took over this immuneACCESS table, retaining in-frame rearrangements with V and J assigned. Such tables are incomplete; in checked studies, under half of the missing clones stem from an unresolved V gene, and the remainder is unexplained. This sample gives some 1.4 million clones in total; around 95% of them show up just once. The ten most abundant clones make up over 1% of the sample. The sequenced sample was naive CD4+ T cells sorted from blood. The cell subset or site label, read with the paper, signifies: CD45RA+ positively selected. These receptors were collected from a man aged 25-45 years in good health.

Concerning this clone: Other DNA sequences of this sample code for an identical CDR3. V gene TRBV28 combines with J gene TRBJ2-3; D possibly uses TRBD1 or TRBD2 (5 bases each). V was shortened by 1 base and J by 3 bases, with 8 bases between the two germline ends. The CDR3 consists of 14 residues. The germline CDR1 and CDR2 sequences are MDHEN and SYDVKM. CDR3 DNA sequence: TGTGCCAGCAGTTTATCGGGGCGAACAGATACGCAGTATTTT. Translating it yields CASSLSGRTDTQYF.

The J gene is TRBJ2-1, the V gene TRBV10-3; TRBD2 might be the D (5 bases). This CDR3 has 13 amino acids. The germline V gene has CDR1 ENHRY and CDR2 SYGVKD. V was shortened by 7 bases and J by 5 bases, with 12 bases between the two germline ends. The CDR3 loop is CAITKEGHNEQFF. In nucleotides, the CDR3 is TGTGCCATCACTAAAGAGGGCCACAATGAGCAGTTCTTC.

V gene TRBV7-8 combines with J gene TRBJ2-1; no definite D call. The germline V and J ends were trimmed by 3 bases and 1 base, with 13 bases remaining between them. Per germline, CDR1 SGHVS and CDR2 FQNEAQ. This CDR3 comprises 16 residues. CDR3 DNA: TGTGCCAGCAGCTTTTATGCCTCCACGTCCTACAATGAGCAGTTCTTC. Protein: CASSFYASTSYNEQFF.

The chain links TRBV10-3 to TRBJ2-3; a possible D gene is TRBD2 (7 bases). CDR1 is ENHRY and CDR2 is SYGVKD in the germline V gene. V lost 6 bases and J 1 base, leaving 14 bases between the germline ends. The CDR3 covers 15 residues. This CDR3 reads CAIRPREGGTDTQYF. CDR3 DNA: TGTGCCATCAGACCCAGGGAGGGGGGCACAGATACGCAGTATTTT.

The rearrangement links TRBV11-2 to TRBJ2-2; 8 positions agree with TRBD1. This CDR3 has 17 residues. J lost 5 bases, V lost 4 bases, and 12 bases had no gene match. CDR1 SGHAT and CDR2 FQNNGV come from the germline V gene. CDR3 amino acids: CASSSRGQPGSTGELFF. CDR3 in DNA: TGTGCCAGCAGCTCCAGGGGGCAACCAGGGAGTACCGGGGAGCTGTTTTTT.

This chain's CDR3 is CASSHGPELLERKLFF. The DNA for the CDR3 is TGTGCCAGCAGCCACGGACCCGAGTTATTAGAGCGAAAACTGTTTTTT. This sequence joins TRBV5-6 and TRBJ1-4, with D uncertain. The CDR3 is 16 residues long. Germline-derived CDR1 and CDR2 are SGHDT and YYEEEE. The germline V and J ends were trimmed by 4 bases and 10 bases, with 23 bases remaining between them. The complete variable domain, with remaining parts taken from reference TRBV5-6 and TRBJ1-4, reads DAGVTQSPTHLIKTRGQQVTLRCSPKSGHDTVSWYQQALGQGPQFIFQYYEEEERQRGNFPDRFSGHQFPNYSSELNVNALLLGDSALYLCASSHGPELLERKLFFGSGTQLSVL.

DNA of the CDR3: TGTGCCAGCAGTTTTGCCGGGACCGTTAGCTCCTACGAGCAGTACTTC. It yields the protein CASSFAGTVSSYEQYF. The J gene is TRBJ2-7, the V gene TRBV28, with D possibly being TRBD1 or TRBD2 (5 bases each). Germline lookup yields CDR1 MDHEN and CDR2 SYDVKM. This CDR3 comprises 16 residues. The ends were cut back, 3 bases at V and 0 bases at J, with 15 bases in the middle.

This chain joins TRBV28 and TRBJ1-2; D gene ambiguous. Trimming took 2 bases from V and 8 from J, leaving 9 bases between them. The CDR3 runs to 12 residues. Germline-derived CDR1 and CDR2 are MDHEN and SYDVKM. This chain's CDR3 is CASSLALGGYTF. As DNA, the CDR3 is TGTGCCAGCAGTTTAGCACTTGGGGGCTACACCTTC.

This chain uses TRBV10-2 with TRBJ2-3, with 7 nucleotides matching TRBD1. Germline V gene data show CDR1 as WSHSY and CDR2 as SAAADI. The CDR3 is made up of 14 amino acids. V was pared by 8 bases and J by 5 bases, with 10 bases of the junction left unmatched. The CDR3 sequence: CASHDRDPVDTQYF. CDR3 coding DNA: TGCGCCAGCCACGACAGGGATCCAGTAGATACGCAGTATTTT.

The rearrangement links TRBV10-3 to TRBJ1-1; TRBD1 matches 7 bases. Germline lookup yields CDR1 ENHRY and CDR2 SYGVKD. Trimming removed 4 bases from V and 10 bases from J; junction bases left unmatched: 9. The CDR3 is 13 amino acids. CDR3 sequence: CAISGVGTVVAFF. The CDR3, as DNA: TGTGCCATCAGTGGTGTGGGGACAGTAGTAGCTTTCTTT.

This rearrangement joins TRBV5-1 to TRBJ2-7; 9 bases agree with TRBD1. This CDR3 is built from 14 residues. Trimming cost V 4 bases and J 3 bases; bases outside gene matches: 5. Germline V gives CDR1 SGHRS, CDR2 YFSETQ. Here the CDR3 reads CASSEPGQGYEQYF. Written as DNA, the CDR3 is TGCGCCAGCAGCGAACCGGGACAGGGCTACGAGCAGTACTTC.

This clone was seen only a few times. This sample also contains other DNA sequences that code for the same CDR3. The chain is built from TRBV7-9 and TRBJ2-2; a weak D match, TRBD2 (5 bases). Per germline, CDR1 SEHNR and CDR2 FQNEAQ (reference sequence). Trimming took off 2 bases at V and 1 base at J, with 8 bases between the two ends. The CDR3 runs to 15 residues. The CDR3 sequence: CASSLLRENTGELFF. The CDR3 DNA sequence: TGTGCCAGCAGCTTACTTCGGGAGAACACCGGGGAGCTGTTTTTT.

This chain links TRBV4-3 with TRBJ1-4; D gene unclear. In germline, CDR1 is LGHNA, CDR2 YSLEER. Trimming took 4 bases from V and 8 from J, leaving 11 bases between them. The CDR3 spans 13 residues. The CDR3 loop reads CASSPEGGEKLFF. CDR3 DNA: TGCGCCAGCAGCCCAGAGGGAGGGGAAAAACTGTTTTTT.

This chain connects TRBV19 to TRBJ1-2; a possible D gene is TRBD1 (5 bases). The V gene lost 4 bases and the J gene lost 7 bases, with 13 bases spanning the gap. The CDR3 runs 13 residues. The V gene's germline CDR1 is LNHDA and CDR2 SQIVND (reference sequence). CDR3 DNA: TGTGCCAGTAGTACAGGGACGTCGGGTGGCTACACCTTC. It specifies CASSTGTSGGYTF.

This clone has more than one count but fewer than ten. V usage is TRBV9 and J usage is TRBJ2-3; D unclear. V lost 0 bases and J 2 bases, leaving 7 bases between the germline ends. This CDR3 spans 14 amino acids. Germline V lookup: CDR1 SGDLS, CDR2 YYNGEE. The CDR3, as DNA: TGTGCCAGCAGCGTAGATGTTGCCACAGATACGCAGTATTTT. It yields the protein CASSVDVATDTQYF.

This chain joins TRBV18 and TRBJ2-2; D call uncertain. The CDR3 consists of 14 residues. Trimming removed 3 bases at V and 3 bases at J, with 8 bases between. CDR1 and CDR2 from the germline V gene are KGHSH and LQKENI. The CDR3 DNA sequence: TGTGCCAGCTCACCGTCCCAAGACACCGGGGAGCTGTTTTTT. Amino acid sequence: CASSPSQDTGELFF.

As DNA, the CDR3 is TGTGCCAGTAGGCTGAATACAGGGGGCTTGCACACTGAAGCTTTCTTT. Translation: CASRLNTGGLHTEAFF. This chain uses TRBV19 with TRBJ1-1; the match to TRBD1 covers 9 bases. V lost 6 bases, J lost 3 bases, and 11 bases stayed unmatched. The CDR3 totals 16 residues. Looked up from germline, CDR1 is LNHDA and CDR2 is SQIVND (reference sequence).

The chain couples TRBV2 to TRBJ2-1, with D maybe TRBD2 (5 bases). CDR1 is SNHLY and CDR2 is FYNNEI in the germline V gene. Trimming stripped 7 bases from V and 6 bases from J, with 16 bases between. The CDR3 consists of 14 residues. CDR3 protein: CASMDREQLNEQFF. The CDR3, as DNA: TGTGCCAGCATGGACCGGGAACAGCTCAATGAGCAGTTCTTC.